This TCR beta chain was identified in a study of neurological immune-mediated disorders (dated by TCRdb to between 2017 and 2020). Study-wide context: Peripheral blood TCR-beta repertoires from patients with HTLV-I-associated myelopathy (HAM/TSP), patients with multiple sclerosis, and healthy controls were compared in the study using UMI-based sequencing. The 95 to 110 TCR-beta libraries covered PBMC samples along with longitudinal samples, technical triplicates, and paired sorted CD4+ and CD8+ T-cell subsets. The cohort included about 70 subjects: roughly 15 with HAM/TSP, approximately 35 with multiple sclerosis, and about 20 healthy controls. Overall study outcomes, separate from this receptor: No identical CDR3 amino acid sequences were shared among expanded clones across subjects, suggesting private TCR-beta repertoires in all groups. TCR clonal expansion was greatest in HAM/TSP patients and smallest in MS patients, who ranked below even healthy controls.

The germline V gene (reference sequence) supplies CDR1 MNHEY and CDR2 SMNVEV. The CDR3 runs 13 amino acids, cysteine and phenylalanine included. Only CDR3 DNA is held: 39 bases, read in frame from base 1. V is cut by 3 bases and J by 5 bases, and the space between the germline ends is 11 bases. To synthesize cDNA, template-switch 5'RACE was performed with a primer carrying a 10-nucleotide random unique molecular identifier so that each TCR transcript was tagged. Every sequencing run yielded over 180 million TCR-beta sequences covering 15-18 subjects. Total RNA was extracted with the RNeasy kit. TCR-beta VDJ regions were amplified with primers for the TCR constant region and the 5'RACE anchor, using the KAPA Real-time Library Amplification kit. A first PCR added sample indexes and Illumina adaptors, and a second PCR then raised library yield. After Ampure bead purification, the TCR product of roughly 650 bp was size-selected on a 2% E-gel SizeSelection system. Library quality was checked on a Bioanalyzer, concentration was measured with Qubit, and libraries were quantified with the Kapa Library Quantification kit before pooling. An Illumina HiSeq 2500 was used to sequence the libraries paired-end at 2 x 150 bp. To increase sequence diversity, roughly 24-31% phiX was spiked into each library pool. For the original study's pipeline: Quality-filtered reads were processed with the UMI-based MiGEC pipeline, and over 90% of raw TCR sequences were removed by the MiGEC pipeline during error correction. IMGT germline references were used for aligning VDJ genes, and each clonotype was defined as a unique CDR3 amino acid sequence together with its V-J genes. Clonal expansion, Shannon diversity and CDR3 relatedness were evaluated with VDJtools (CalcPairwiseDistances, ClusterSamples), while phylogenetic trees were built in CLCbio workbench. Using coefficient-of-variation modelling across technical triplicates, the study counted a clone as expanded if it had at least 8 unique UMIs. The raw public data were reprocessed by TCRdb itself: fastp quality trimming at Q25, MiXCR clonotype calling, in-frame beta chains only. Every distinct CDR3 protein forms one entry, paired with its most common genes and DNA. The authors' filters were not applied to this entry. The sample table records approximately 46,000 distinct CDR3 sequences; around 10% of these occur just once. Of the sample, approximately 5.3% is held by the ten largest clones.

Unsorted PBMC libraries were generated from 2 million PBMCs stored in RNAlater at -80 °C until RNA extraction. PBMCs were separated from peripheral blood using Ficoll-Hypaque density gradient centrifugation and then cryopreserved in liquid nitrogen. This clonotype was observed many times. No cognate antigen has been identified for it. Base qualities are not provided; no much larger clone lies one nucleotide away. This receptor was obtained from a man between 65 and 85 years old with HTLV-1-associated myelopathy (HAM/TSP). The specimen was PBMCs. This receptor chain uses TRBV27 and TRBJ2-7; TRBD1 might be the D gene, on 5 matching bases. In nucleotide form, the sequence is TGTGCCAGCAGTTTTGGGGTAGGGGACGAGCAGTACTTC. Its product reads: CASSFGVGDEQYF.